The 20 T cell receptor beta chains given below trace back to one sample, sequenced in a study of T cell repertoires in cytomegalovirus infection. TCRdb re-called the reads through MiXCR, storing one row per CDR3 protein. Of some 240,000 distinct CDR3 sequences listed, 15% to 20% are singletons. Material for sequencing was CD8+ T cells from PBMCs. These receptors originate from a human donor in good health (CMV status not recorded). Some clones in this sample may be carry-over from other donors' samples.

Ten or more counts support this clonotype. The chain carries TRBV28 and TRBJ2-3; no reliable D call. V was shortened by 7 bases and J by 2 bases, with 10 bases between the two germline ends. Per germline, CDR1 MDHEN and CDR2 SYDVKM. There are 13 residues in the CDR3. As DNA, the CDR3 is TGTGCCAGCATCCGGTATCTCACAGATACGCAGTATTTT. Its translation is CASIRYLTDTQYF. The variable domain in full, completed from reference TRBV28 and TRBJ2-3, reads DVKVTQSSRYLVKRTGEKVFLECVQDMDHENMFWYRQDPGLGLRLIYFSYDVKMKEKGDIPEGYSVSREKKERFSLILESASTNQTSMYLCASIRYLTDTQYFGPGTRLTVL.

This clonotype was seen more than once but under ten times. The J gene is TRBJ1-2, the V gene TRBV2; D not resolved. This CDR3 has 15 amino acids. V was shortened by 6 bases and J by 3 bases, with 17 bases between the two germline ends. Germline V gene sequence: CDR1 SNHLY, CDR2 FYNNEI. CDR3 DNA sequence: TGTGCCAGCAGCCCCCGGACGGGGAGAGACTATGGCTACACCTTC. Residues: CASSPRTGRDYGYTF.

V and J are TRBV5-6 and TRBJ2-1; 10 bases agree with TRBD1. There are 16 residues in the CDR3. The germline V gene has CDR1 SGHDT and CDR2 YYEEEE. J was trimmed by 4 bases and V by 4 bases; bases with no gene match: 8. CDR3 sequence (DNA): TGTGCCAGCAGCCCCCAGACAGGGGGCCCTTACAATGAGCAGTTCTTC. It encodes CASSPQTGGPYNEQFF.

At least ten counts were recorded for this clonotype. The chain recombines TRBV5-6 with TRBJ2-2; D is possibly TRBD1 or TRBD2 (5 bases each). Per germline, CDR1 SGHDT and CDR2 YYEEEE. There are 15 residues in the CDR3. Trimming left V 3 bases short and J 0 bases short, with 9 bases between. CDR3 bases: TGTGCCAGCAGCTCGGGACCTTCGAACACCGGGGAGCTGTTTTTT. Translated, it gives CASSSGPSNTGELFF.

This clonotype was detected ten times or more. The DNA of the CDR3 is TGTGCCAGCAGCTTAGGAGAAAGACTAGCGGAGCAAGAGACCCAGTACTTC. Amino acids: CASSLGERLAEQETQYF. V and J are TRBV7-2 and TRBJ2-5; 9 positions agree with TRBD2. V lost 1 base to trimming and J lost 2 bases; unmatched junction nucleotides: 8. CDR3 size: 17 residues. Germline loops: CDR1 SGHTA, CDR2 FQGNSA.

V usage is TRBV6-2 or TRBV6-3 and J usage is TRBJ1-5; D perhaps matches TRBD1 (5 bases). V was cut by 6 bases and J by 6 bases, with 9 bases left in between. CDR1 and CDR2 from the germline V gene are MNHEY and SVGEGT. CDR3 length equals 12 residues. CDR3 region: CASSPTVQPQHF. CDR3 in DNA: TGTGCCAGCAGCCCGACAGTTCAGCCCCAGCATTTT.

The chain combines TRBV2 with TRBJ2-5; D is undetermined. Germline-derived CDR1 and CDR2 are SNHLY and FYNNEI. With 5 bases removed from V and 4 bases from J, the gap between germline ends came to 14 bases. The CDR3 is made up of 14 amino acids. The chain's CDR3 is CASSHGGLGETQYF. The CDR3 DNA sequence: TGTGCCAGCAGTCACGGCGGATTAGGAGAGACCCAGTACTTC.

This clonotype has just a few counts. The J gene is TRBJ1-1, the V gene TRBV15, with 8 bases lining up with TRBD1. The length of the CDR3 is 15 residues. V lost 0 bases to trimming and J lost 10 bases; unmatched junction nucleotides: 10. Germline CDR1 reads LNHNV; CDR2 reads YYDKDF (reference sequence). CDR3 region: CATSRDDPTGGTAFF. In nucleotides, the CDR3 is TGTGCCACCAGCAGAGATGACCCTACAGGGGGGACAGCTTTCTTT.

The DNA for the CDR3 is TGCGCCAGCAGCCAAGGTAGCGAAATTCTTTCGGGAACCTACGAGCAGTACTTC. It codes for CASSQGSEILSGTYEQYF. This sequence joins TRBV4-1 and TRBJ2-7; possibly TRBD2 for D (5 bases). The CDR3 has 18 residues. The V gene lost 1 base and the J gene lost 2 bases, with 21 bases spanning the gap. CDR1 MGHRA and CDR2 YSYEKL come from the germline V gene.

This clonotype was seen more than once but under ten times. This chain joins TRBV9 and TRBJ2-1, with a possible D match to TRBD1 (6 bases). This CDR3 spans 15 amino acids. Germline CDR1 reads SGDLS; CDR2 reads YYNGEE. The V end was cut by 3 bases, the J end by 2 bases, with 12 bases between. The CDR3 DNA reads as TGTGCCAGCAGCGCTTCAGGGGAACCCTACAATGAGCAGTTCTTC. This codes for CASSASGEPYNEQFF. Filled out from reference TRBV9 and TRBJ2-1, the complete variable domain reads DSGVTQTPKHLITATGQRVTLRCSPRSGDLSVYWYQQSLDQGLQFLIQYYNGEERAKGNILERFSAQQFPDLHSELNLSSLELGDSALYFCASSASGEPYNEQFFGPGTRLTVL.

A single count supports this clonotype. The CDR3 DNA is TGTGCCAGCAGTTACCCGAATGGGGGTGAAGCTTTCTTT. It yields the protein CASSYPNGGEAFF. The chain carries TRBV6-5 and TRBJ1-1, with a tentative D call TRBD1 (5 bases). This CDR3 comprises 13 residues. In germline, CDR1 is MNHEY, CDR2 SVGAGI. V lost 2 bases to trimming and J lost 7 bases, with 11 bases between them.

The rearrangement links TRBV20-1 to TRBJ1-2; TRBD1 agrees at 8 bases. This CDR3 is 14 amino acids long. CDR1 is DFQATT and CDR2 is SNEGSKA in the germline V gene (reference sequence). V shed 0 bases, J shed 4 bases, and the junction held 4 bases outside the gene matches. Written as DNA, the CDR3 is TGCAGTGCTAGAGACAAGGGACAGGTCTATGGCTACACCTTC. Its protein is CSARDKGQVYGYTF.

The sample holds many counts of this clonotype. The chain joins TRBV7-2 to TRBJ1-1; the D gene is possibly TRBD1 (6 bases). Germline V gene sequence: CDR1 SGHTA, CDR2 FQGNSA. The CDR3 runs to 11 residues. V was trimmed by 5 bases and J by 8 bases, leaving 9 bases between them. In DNA, the CDR3 is TGTGCCAGCAGCCCCGGGACAGAAGCTTTCTTT. Encoded protein: CASSPGTEAFF.

The V call is TRBV20-1, the J call TRBJ1-6; D gene ambiguous. The length of the CDR3 is 16 residues. CDR1 and CDR2 (germline): DFQATT, SNEGSKA (reference sequence). Deletions cut 1 base from V and 0 bases from J, with 10 bases between. The CDR3 loop is CSARGLSDSYNSPLHF. CDR3 in DNA: TGCAGTGCTAGAGGGCTGTCGGACTCCTATAATTCACCCCTCCACTTT.

This clonotype was picked up one time. The J gene is TRBJ1-1, the V gene TRBV6-5, with D maybe TRBD1 (6 bases). Trimming cost V 1 base and J 1 base, with 10 bases left between them. The CDR3 extends over 15 amino acids. Looked up from germline, CDR1 is MNHEY and CDR2 is SVGAGI. CDR3 DNA sequence: TGTGCCAGCAGTTACTTGGGCAGGGGGAACACTGAAGCTTTCTTT. Amino acid sequence: CASSYLGRGNTEAFF.

In its sample, this clonotype was seen a few times. The rearrangement uses TRBV29-1 and TRBJ1-1, with 8 positions matching TRBD1. CDR1 is SQVTM and CDR2 is ANQGSEA in the germline V gene. CDR3 length: 13 amino acids. V trimming: 6 bases; J trimming: 7 bases; junction bases outside the gene matches: 10. CDR3 nucleotides: TGCAGCGTGACGGACAGGGTAGAGGTTGAAGCTTTCTTT. Amino acids: CSVTDRVEVEAFF.

The sample holds many counts of this clonotype. The DNA for the CDR3 is TGCAGTGCTAGTGCTGATCCGGACTCCCTGAGCTCCTACGAGCAGTACTTC. It specifies CSASADPDSLSSYEQYF. The gene calls are TRBV20-1 and TRBJ2-7; TRBD2 might be the D (5 bases). Trimming took off 3 bases at V and 0 bases at J, with 21 bases between the two ends. Germline values: CDR1 DFQATT, CDR2 SNEGSKA (reference sequence). This CDR3 comprises 17 residues.

This clonotype was counted a few times. V is TRBV15 and J is TRBJ2-7; TRBD1 agrees at 9 bases. Trimming took 3 bases from V and 5 from J; bases not matched to a gene: 8. The CDR3 runs 15 residues. CDR1 LNHNV and CDR2 YYDKDF come from the germline V gene (reference sequence). The CDR3 coding sequence is TGTGCCACCAGCAGCCTGGGGACAGGGCTAAACGAGCAGTACTTC. Protein: CATSSLGTGLNEQYF.

This chain uses TRBV13 with TRBJ1-1; D perhaps matches TRBD1 (6 bases). V was pared by 4 bases and J by 0 bases, with 15 bases between. Germline V lookup: CDR1 PRHDT, CDR2 FYEKMQ (reference sequence). CDR3 size: 16 residues. The CDR3 reads CASSSDRWVMNTEAFF. In DNA, the CDR3 is TGTGCCAGCAGCTCCGACAGGTGGGTAATGAACACTGAAGCTTTCTTT.

This clonotype was seen ten or more times. V gene TRBV7-6 combines with J gene TRBJ2-5; TRBD1 aligns across 10 bases. The junction had 13 bases not matched to a gene; V was cut back by 5 bases and J by 4 bases. Per germline, CDR1 SGHVS and CDR2 FNYEAQ. The CDR3 has 17 residues. The chain's CDR3 is CASSPTRIGQGGETQYF. Written as DNA, the CDR3 is TGTGCCAGCAGCCCCACGCGGATCGGACAGGGGGGAGAGACCCAGTACTTC.